This TCR beta chain was sequenced in a study of blood T cell repertoires in COVID-19 (dated by TCRdb to 2019 to 2021). A note on the overall study: Collaborator samples came from the United States, Italy and Spain and covered acute and convalescent phases of COVID-19. Sample metadata almost always included a de-identified subject ID, COVID-19 status, age in years and sex. A freely available public database, intended as a resource for researchers studying the immune response to SARS-CoV-2, is where the repertoires were released. The samples were drawn from two sources: the first 160 participants of the ongoing ImmuneRACE study, and 1,254 subjects contributed by 6 global collaborators. Where available, HLA class I and class II types were taken from metadata supplied by the sample provider and were not determined by assay-based typing. The dataset comprised deeply sampled blood TCRbeta repertoires from subjects exposed to, actively infected with, or recovered from COVID-19. The material from the prospective study consisted of cDNA or gDNA derived from T cells, B-cell-depleted T cells, or PBMCs. Broad study findings and their caveats: How much clinical and demographic metadata was included differed by source and by participant, and the metadata was provided uncurated.

TCRbeta CDR3 regions were amplified from genomic DNA using the immunoSEQ Assay, a bias-controlled multiplex PCR. The authors processed their data as follows. Nucleated cell counts per sample were estimated from amplification of reference gene primers within the assay. To quantify the absolute abundance of each unique TCRbeta CDR3 rearrangement, sequence reads were collapsed and filtered. For each sample, productive Simpson clonality was calculated as the square root of Simpson's diversity index across productive rearrangements. As stored in TCRdb, this immuneACCESS dataset retains in-frame rearrangements with V and J assigned. A fraction of the clones does not appear; measured against another copy, unresolved V genes explain less than half of the discrepancy, and the remainder lacks a known reason. The V and J calls and the clone size are those of that table, but D and trimming were determined from the DNA. Here the sample has 200,000 or so clones; around 80% occur a single time. The top ten hold over 13% of the sample.

The collaborating institutions used their own protocols to collect whole blood in K2EDTA tubes. For TCRbeta analysis, collaborator samples were shipped as frozen whole blood, as isolated PBMCs, or as DNA extracted from either sample type. In this sample, this clone turned up a few times. Which antigen it targets is not known. No much larger clone exists at a distance of one base, and base qualities are not known. This receptor was identified in a man between 25 and 39 years old with active or convalescent COVID-19. The specimen was peripheral blood.

The nucleotides read TGTGCCAGCAGTTTAAAAAGCGATTCACCCCTCCACTTT. It codes for CASSLKSDSPLHF. The rearranged chain carries TRBV27 and TRBJ1-6, with no confidently assigned D gene. Reading the germline V gene (reference sequence) gives CDR1 MNHEY and CDR2 SMNVEV. Measured from the cysteine to the phenylalanine, the CDR3 is 13 residues long. Only the CDR3 part of the read is kept: 39 bases, read in frame from the first base. Deletion took 2 bases off V and 8 bases off J, with a span of 7 bases between the germline ends.